These T cell receptor beta chains were read from a single sample in a study of blood T cell repertoires in COVID-19. Only in-frame clones appear in the TCRdb table, and some are missing; sequencing was by immunoSEQ multiplex PCR. The data show more than 150,000 clones, with 80% to 85% seen just once and about 5% held by the top ten. The sequenced sample consisted of peripheral blood. Source of these receptors: a woman under 40 with acute or convalescent COVID-19. Each CDR3 is given with its conserved first and last residue. D genes are given only for firm matches. Not all rows give a size; the values are once, few, many and, for expanded clones, a class.

v_gene: TRBV14; j_gene: TRBJ2-3; abundance: -; d_gene: TRBD1; CDR3nt: TGTGCCAGCAGCCCACAGGGGTGGGGCACAGATACGCAGTATTTT; CDR3aa: CASSPQGWGTDTQYF
v_gene: TRBV10-1; j_gene: TRBJ2-1; abundance: -; d_gene: -; CDR3nt: TGCGCCAGCAGTGCCTCTCTGACAGGAAACTATTTCTCCTACAATGAGCAGTTCTTC; CDR3aa: CASSASLTGNYFSYNEQFF
v_gene: TRBV2; j_gene: TRBJ2-2; abundance: -; d_gene: TRBD1; CDR3nt: TGTGCCAGCAGGGGTCACTGGACAGGGGACAACACCGGGGAGCTGTTTTTT; CDR3aa: CASRGHWTGDNTGELFF
v_gene: TRBV3-1/TRBV3-2; j_gene: TRBJ2-1; abundance: -; d_gene: TRBD2; CDR3nt: TGTGCCAGCAGTCGGCGAACCACTAGCGGGAGGGCCTTCAAGCAGTTCTTC; CDR3aa: CASSRRTTSGRAFKQFF
v_gene: TRBV7-9; j_gene: TRBJ2-7; abundance: -; d_gene: -; CDR3nt: TGTGCCAGCAGCTCCCCCGGGACATTATCCGGCGAGCAGTACTTC; CDR3aa: CASSSPGTLSGEQYF
v_gene: TRBV11-2; j_gene: TRBJ2-6; abundance: -; d_gene: TRBD2; CDR3nt: TGTGCCAGCAGCCCTCGCGGGACTAACTCTGGGGCCAACGTCCTGACTTTC; CDR3aa: CASSPRGTNSGANVLTF
v_gene: TRBV7-2; j_gene: TRBJ2-2; abundance: -; d_gene: -; CDR3nt: TGTGCCAGCAGCCCCGGACTTGAATCGGAGCTGTTTTTT; CDR3aa: CASSPGLESELFF
v_gene: TRBV27; j_gene: TRBJ1-6; abundance: medium-sized; d_gene: -; CDR3nt: TGTGCCAGCAGTTTTTTACGGGAACCCAATAATTCACCCCTCCACTTT; CDR3aa: CASSFLREPNNSPLHF
v_gene: TRBV30; j_gene: TRBJ2-4; abundance: -; d_gene: -; CDR3nt: TGTGCCTGGAGTGTGGGGCCCAACTCCTACTTC; CDR3aa: CAWSVGPNSYF
v_gene: TRBV19; j_gene: TRBJ1-6; abundance: -; d_gene: -; CDR3nt: TGTGCCAGTAGTATCCCGGGACAAATTAATTCACCCCTCCACTTT; CDR3aa: CASSIPGQINSPLHF
v_gene: TRBV5-1; j_gene: TRBJ2-5; abundance: -; d_gene: TRBD1; CDR3nt: TGCGCCAGCAGCTTGGAGGGACAGATGTACCAAGAGACCCAGTACTTC; CDR3aa: CASSLEGQMYQETQYF
v_gene: TRBV15; j_gene: TRBJ1-5; abundance: -; d_gene: -; CDR3nt: TGTGCCACCAGCAGAGCCCGAGGGAACAGGAGGGCCTTTAGCAATCAGCCCCAGCATTTT; CDR3aa: CATSRARGNRRAFSNQPQHF
v_gene: TRBV28; j_gene: TRBJ1-1; abundance: -; d_gene: -; CDR3nt: TGTGCCAGCAGTTTTCGATTCACGAGTCAGGACACTGAAGCTTTCTTT; CDR3aa: CASSFRFTSQDTEAFF
v_gene: TRBV28; j_gene: TRBJ1-2; abundance: -; d_gene: -; CDR3nt: TGTGCCAGCAGCTCTGGAAAACAGACAGAAGTCAAGGGCTACACCTTC; CDR3aa: CASSSGKQTEVKGYTF
v_gene: TRBV27; j_gene: TRBJ1-2; abundance: -; d_gene: TRBD1; CDR3nt: TGTGCCAGCAGTCCGACAGGGCAAGGCTACACCTTC; CDR3aa: CASSPTGQGYTF
v_gene: TRBV19; j_gene: TRBJ1-5; abundance: many; d_gene: TRBD1; CDR3nt: TGTGCCAGTAGTATTAGACAGGGGGCGAGCAATCAGCCCCAGCATTTT; CDR3aa: CASSIRQGASNQPQHF
v_gene: TRBV11-2; j_gene: TRBJ1-1; abundance: -; d_gene: -; CDR3nt: TGTGCCAGCAGCTTATACCGCTCGGGTGGGAACACTGAAGCTTTCTTT; CDR3aa: CASSLYRSGGNTEAFF
v_gene: TRBV2; j_gene: TRBJ1-5; abundance: -; d_gene: TRBD1; CDR3nt: TGTGCCAGTAGGGACAGGGGAATTGATCAGCCCCAGCATTTT; CDR3aa: CASRDRGIDQPQHF
v_gene: TRBV28; j_gene: TRBJ1-5; abundance: -; d_gene: -; CDR3nt: TGTGCCAGCAGTCCCCCAATCCTAAACTCCGTCGGTAAGCCCCAGCATTTT; CDR3aa: CASSPPILNSVGKPQHF
v_gene: TRBV7-2; j_gene: TRBJ1-6; abundance: -; d_gene: -; CDR3nt: TGTGCCAGCAGCTTTTACGACGCCGGGGGAGGTAATTCACCCCTCCACTTT; CDR3aa: CASSFYDAGGGNSPLHF
v_gene: TRBV29-1; j_gene: TRBJ1-2; abundance: -; d_gene: -; CDR3nt: TGCAGCGCTCTCCGCCGCTCCTCCAGCGGTGGCTACACCTTC; CDR3aa: CSALRRSSSGGYTF
v_gene: TRBV27; j_gene: TRBJ1-1; abundance: -; d_gene: TRBD1; CDR3nt: TGTGCCAGCCCGCCGGGACAGGGGGGAACTGAAGCTTTCTTT; CDR3aa: CASPPGQGGTEAFF
v_gene: TRBV6-5; j_gene: TRBJ1-2; abundance: -; d_gene: -; CDR3nt: TGTGCCAGCAGTTATTTGGGGGCGCCTAGCTATGGCTACACCTTC; CDR3aa: CASSYLGAPSYGYTF
v_gene: TRBV7-2; j_gene: TRBJ1-4; abundance: -; d_gene: -; CDR3nt: TGTGCCAGCAGCTCGCACCACCTAGCAACTAATGAAAAACTGTTTTTT; CDR3aa: CASSSHHLATNEKLFF
v_gene: TRBV7-3; j_gene: TRBJ2-3; abundance: -; d_gene: TRBD2; CDR3nt: TGTGCCAGCAGCCCAGCGGGAAAAAGCACAGATACGCAGTATTTT; CDR3aa: CASSPAGKSTDTQYF
v_gene: TRBV4-1; j_gene: TRBJ1-3; abundance: -; d_gene: TRBD1; CDR3nt: TGCGCCAGCAGCCAGTGGACAGGGGCTGGAAACACCATATATTTT; CDR3aa: CASSQWTGAGNTIYF
v_gene: TRBV10-3; j_gene: TRBJ2-1; abundance: -; d_gene: TRBD2; CDR3nt: TGTGCCATCAGTGAGGGACTAGCGGAGAACAATGAGCAGTTCTTC; CDR3aa: CAISEGLAENNEQFF
v_gene: TRBV4-3; j_gene: TRBJ2-5; abundance: -; d_gene: TRBD1; CDR3nt: TGCGCCAGCAGCCAAGGTCAGGGGGCAGGGGAGACCCAGTACTTC; CDR3aa: CASSQGQGAGETQYF
v_gene: TRBV27; j_gene: TRBJ2-7; abundance: -; d_gene: TRBD2; CDR3nt: TGTGCCAGCAGCCGTATCGGACTAGCGGGGCTAGCAGCCTTCTACGAGCAGTACTTC; CDR3aa: CASSRIGLAGLAAFYEQYF
v_gene: TRBV6-4; j_gene: TRBJ1-1; abundance: -; d_gene: TRBD1; CDR3nt: TGTGCCAGCAGCCGATACGGACAGGTTGGGTTTAACACTGAAGCTTTCTTT; CDR3aa: CASSRYGQVGFNTEAFF
v_gene: TRBV10-1; j_gene: TRBJ1-2; abundance: -; d_gene: -; CDR3nt: TGCGCCAGCAGTCCGACAGGAGAGTGGGGCTACACCTTC; CDR3aa: CASSPTGEWGYTF
v_gene: TRBV25-1; j_gene: TRBJ1-2; abundance: -; d_gene: TRBD1; CDR3nt: TGTGCCAGCAGTGAGGGGACAGGCTATGGCTACACCTTC; CDR3aa: CASSEGTGYGYTF
v_gene: TRBV28; j_gene: TRBJ1-4; abundance: -; d_gene: -; CDR3nt: TGTGCCAGCACCCTCCGGTGGTCGCCGGAAAAACTGTTTTTT; CDR3aa: CASTLRWSPEKLFF
v_gene: TRBV4-2; j_gene: TRBJ2-5; abundance: -; d_gene: -; CDR3nt: TGTGCCAGCAGCCAAAGGGGTGGAGAAGAGACCCAGTACTTC; CDR3aa: CASSQRGGEETQYF
v_gene: TRBV6-4; j_gene: TRBJ1-1; abundance: -; d_gene: -; CDR3nt: TGTGCCAGCAGTGAATGGCAGGGGACTGAAGCTTTCTTT; CDR3aa: CASSEWQGTEAFF
v_gene: TRBV27; j_gene: TRBJ2-1; abundance: -; d_gene: -; CDR3nt: TGTGCCAGCAGTTTAATGGCGGGGACCTACAATGAGCAGTTCTTC; CDR3aa: CASSLMAGTYNEQFF
v_gene: TRBV28; j_gene: TRBJ2-6; abundance: -; d_gene: -; CDR3nt: TGTGCCAGCAGTTCCCCCGGAGGGCCACCTGGGGCCAACGTCCTGACTTTC; CDR3aa: CASSSPGGPPGANVLTF
v_gene: TRBV6-4; j_gene: TRBJ1-4; abundance: few; d_gene: -; CDR3nt: TGTGCCAGCAGTGAGGGCGCAACTAATGAAAAACTGTTTTTT; CDR3aa: CASSEGATNEKLFF
v_gene: TRBV12-3/TRBV12-4; j_gene: TRBJ1-5; abundance: -; d_gene: -; CDR3nt: TGTGCCAGCAGTTCGGGGAACAATCAGCCCCAGCATTTT; CDR3aa: CASSSGNNQPQHF
v_gene: TRBV19; j_gene: TRBJ2-4; abundance: -; d_gene: TRBD2; CDR3nt: TGTGCCAGTACCGGGGGGGGACTAGCCAAAAACATTCAGTACTTC; CDR3aa: CASTGGGLAKNIQYF
v_gene: TRBV29-1; j_gene: TRBJ2-7; abundance: few; d_gene: -; CDR3nt: TGCAGCGTTAGCAAGACTGGCCCTTACGAGCAGTACTTC; CDR3aa: CSVSKTGPYEQYF
v_gene: TRBV27; j_gene: TRBJ2-1; abundance: -; d_gene: TRBD2; CDR3nt: TGTGCCAGCAGGAGACTAGCGGGATACTACAATGAGCAGTTCTTC; CDR3aa: CASRRLAGYYNEQFF
v_gene: TRBV7-8; j_gene: TRBJ1-1; abundance: -; d_gene: TRBD1; CDR3nt: TGTGCCAGCAGCTTAGTCAGGGGGCGATGGCTGAACACTGAAGCTTTCTTT; CDR3aa: CASSLVRGRWLNTEAFF
v_gene: TRBV27; j_gene: TRBJ1-1; abundance: -; d_gene: TRBD1; CDR3nt: TGTGCCAGCAGTGTTGACAGGGACACTGAAGCTTTCTTT; CDR3aa: CASSVDRDTEAFF
v_gene: TRBV24-1; j_gene: TRBJ1-5; abundance: -; d_gene: TRBD1; CDR3nt: TGTGCCACGGGAAAGTGCGGGACAGGGGGCAATCAGCCCCAGCATTTT; CDR3aa: CATGKCGTGGNQPQHF
v_gene: TRBV6-2/TRBV6-3; j_gene: TRBJ2-2; abundance: -; d_gene: TRBD2; CDR3nt: TGTGCCAGCAGTTACTCGGGGCTAGCGGGGGCGAACACCGGGGAGCTGTTTTTT; CDR3aa: CASSYSGLAGANTGELFF
v_gene: TRBV19; j_gene: TRBJ2-5; abundance: -; d_gene: -; CDR3nt: TGTGCCAGTAGTAAGGGAGCTGAGACCCAGTACTTC; CDR3aa: CASSKGAETQYF
v_gene: TRBV4-1; j_gene: TRBJ2-4; abundance: -; d_gene: -; CDR3nt: TGCGCCAGCAGCCAAGATTTGGTAGCGCGCCTAGCCAAAAACATTCAGTACTTC; CDR3aa: CASSQDLVARLAKNIQYF
v_gene: TRBV5-1; j_gene: TRBJ1-1; abundance: -; d_gene: TRBD1; CDR3nt: TGCGCCAGCAGCCCGTATATAAGGAGACAGGGGGCCAACACTGAAGCTTTCTTT; CDR3aa: CASSPYIRRQGANTEAFF
v_gene: TRBV14; j_gene: TRBJ1-1; abundance: few; d_gene: -; CDR3nt: TGTGCCAGCAGCCGCACAGTGAACACTGAAGCTTTCTTT; CDR3aa: CASSRTVNTEAFF
v_gene: TRBV28; j_gene: TRBJ1-5; abundance: -; d_gene: -; CDR3nt: TGTGCCAGCCAACCTGCGAGTCGCAATCAGCCCCAGCATTTT; CDR3aa: CASQPASRNQPQHF
v_gene: TRBV5-1; j_gene: TRBJ1-1; abundance: -; d_gene: -; CDR3nt: TGCGCCAGCAGCCCCCCCAGTGCTTTCTTT; CDR3aa: CASSPPSAFF
v_gene: TRBV10-2; j_gene: TRBJ1-2; abundance: -; d_gene: -; CDR3nt: TGCGCCAGCAGTGAGTCAAAATTGGCAAATGGCTACACCTTC; CDR3aa: CASSESKLANGYTF
v_gene: TRBV3-1/TRBV3-2; j_gene: TRBJ2-5; abundance: -; d_gene: TRBD1; CDR3nt: TGTGCCAGCAGCCTGGGGACAGTCCAAGAGACCCAGTACTTC; CDR3aa: CASSLGTVQETQYF
v_gene: TRBV4-2; j_gene: TRBJ1-2; abundance: -; d_gene: -; CDR3nt: TGTGCCAGCAGCCAAGATCAGGGGTTCGGTGGCTACACCTTC; CDR3aa: CASSQDQGFGGYTF
v_gene: TRBV9; j_gene: TRBJ1-1; abundance: -; d_gene: -; CDR3nt: TGTGCCAGCAGCGTAGATGCGGGACGAGGGACTGAAGCTTTCTTT; CDR3aa: CASSVDAGRGTEAFF